This TCR beta chain originates from a study of cytotoxic CD8 clonotypes in ibrutinib-treated CLL. Extraction of around 2 micrograms of genomic DNA from cryopreserved PBMCs supplied material for TCR beta libraries. TCRdb keeps only in-frame clones here, not all; method: immunoSEQ multiplex PCR. The data hold approximately 280,000 clones, with roughly 76% observed a single time. J was trimmed by 9 bases and V by 4 bases; bases with no gene match: 11. Per the germline V gene, CDR1 is SGHNT and CDR2 is YYREEE (reference sequence). CDR3 length: 15 residues. V gene TRBV5-4 combines with J gene TRBJ2-1; TRBD1 aligns across 9 bases. The sample was PBMCs, taken at disease progression, from a patient treated with ibrutinib. This receptor was obtained from a human donor with chronic lymphocytic leukemia. CDR3 sequence (DNA): TGTGCCAGCAGCCCCCCACCGGGACAGGGTTCTGAGCAGTTCTTC. It codes for CASSPPPGQGSEQFF.